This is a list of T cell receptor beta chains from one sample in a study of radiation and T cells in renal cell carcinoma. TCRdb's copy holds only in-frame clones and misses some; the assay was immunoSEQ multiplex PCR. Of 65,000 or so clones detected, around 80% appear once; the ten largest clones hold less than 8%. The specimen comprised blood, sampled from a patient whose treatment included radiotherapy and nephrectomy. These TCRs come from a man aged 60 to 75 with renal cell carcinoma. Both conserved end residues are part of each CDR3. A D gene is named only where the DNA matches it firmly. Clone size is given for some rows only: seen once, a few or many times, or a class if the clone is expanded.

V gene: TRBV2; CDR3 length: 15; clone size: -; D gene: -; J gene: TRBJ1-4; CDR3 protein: CASSENGRVAEKLFF; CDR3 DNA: TGTGCCAGCAGTGAAAATGGCAGGGTGGCTGAAAAACTGTTTTTT
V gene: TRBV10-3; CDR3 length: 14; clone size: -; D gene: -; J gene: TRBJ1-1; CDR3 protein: CAISDVTSNTEAFF; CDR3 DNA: TGTGCCATCAGTGATGTGACGTCTAACACTGAAGCTTTCTTT
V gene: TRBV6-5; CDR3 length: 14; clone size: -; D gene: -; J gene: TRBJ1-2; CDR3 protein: CASSWGSLSYGYTF; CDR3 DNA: TGTGCCAGCAGTTGGGGCAGCCTATCCTATGGCTACACCTTC
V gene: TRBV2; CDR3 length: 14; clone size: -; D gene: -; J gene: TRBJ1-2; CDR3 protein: CASSVLAGSYGYTF; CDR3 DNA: TGTGCCAGCAGTGTATTGGCCGGTTCCTATGGCTACACCTTC
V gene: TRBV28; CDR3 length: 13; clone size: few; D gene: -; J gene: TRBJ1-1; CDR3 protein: CASSPDQNTEAFF; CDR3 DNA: TGTGCCAGCAGTCCGGACCAAAACACTGAAGCTTTCTTT
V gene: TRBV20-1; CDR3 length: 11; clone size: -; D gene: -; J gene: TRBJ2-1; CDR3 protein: CSASGPMEQFF; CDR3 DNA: TGCAGTGCTAGCGGACCAATGGAGCAGTTCTTC
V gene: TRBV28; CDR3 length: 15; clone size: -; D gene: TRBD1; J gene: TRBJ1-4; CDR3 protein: CASSPRGQGVEKLFF; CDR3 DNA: TGTGCCAGCAGTCCCAGGGGACAGGGGGTTGAAAAACTGTTTTTT
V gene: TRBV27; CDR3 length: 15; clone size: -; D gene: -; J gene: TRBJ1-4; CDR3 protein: CASSYNRATNEKLFF; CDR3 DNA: TGTGCCAGCAGTTATAATAGAGCGACTAATGAAAAACTGTTTTTT
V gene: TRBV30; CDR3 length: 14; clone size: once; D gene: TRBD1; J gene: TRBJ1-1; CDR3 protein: CAWTSGTGGTEAFF; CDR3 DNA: TGTGCCTGGACCTCCGGGACAGGGGGCACTGAAGCTTTCTTT
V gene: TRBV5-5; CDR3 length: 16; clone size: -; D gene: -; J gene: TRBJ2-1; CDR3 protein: CASSLSTLAGRNEQFF; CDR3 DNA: TGTGCCAGCAGCTTGTCTACCCTAGCAGGGAGAAATGAGCAGTTCTTC
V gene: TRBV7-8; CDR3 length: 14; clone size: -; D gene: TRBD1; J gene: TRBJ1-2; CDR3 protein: CASSSGTGIDGYTF; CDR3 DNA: TGTGCCAGCAGCTCTGGGACAGGGATCGATGGCTACACCTTC
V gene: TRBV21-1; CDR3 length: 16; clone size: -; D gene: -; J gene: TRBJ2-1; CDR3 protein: CASSRQTSGSYNEQFF; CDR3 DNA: TGTGCCAGCAGCCGACAGACTAGCGGGAGCTACAATGAGCAGTTCTTC
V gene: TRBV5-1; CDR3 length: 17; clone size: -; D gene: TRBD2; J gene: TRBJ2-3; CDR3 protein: CASSLAVAAGGSDTQYF; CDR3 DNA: TGCGCCAGCAGCTTGGCCGTCGCAGCGGGGGGTTCAGATACGCAGTATTTT
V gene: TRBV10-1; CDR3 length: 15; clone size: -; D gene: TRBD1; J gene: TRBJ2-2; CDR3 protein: CASAPTGTGTGELFF; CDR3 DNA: TGCGCCAGCGCTCCCACCGGGACAGGCACCGGGGAGCTGTTTTTT
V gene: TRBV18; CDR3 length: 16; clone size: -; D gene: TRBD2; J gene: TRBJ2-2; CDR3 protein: CASSQLSGSEAGELFF; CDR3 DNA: TGTGCCAGCTCACAACTTAGCGGGAGTGAGGCCGGGGAGCTGTTTTTT